Listed here is a single T cell receptor (beta chain). Its specificity is not known. The data stem from a study of T-cell memory formation after mild COVID-19. Study-level results: Certain responding clones were present in pre-infection memory, suggesting participation of cross-reactive memory.

TCRdb fed the 5' RACE reads into MiXCR, producing one record per CDR3 protein. The sample records a few hundred thousand distinct CDR3 sequences, approximately 15% being singletons. The germline gives CDR1 LGHNA, CDR2 YSLEER. The CDR3 length is 15 residues. J lost 5 bases, V lost 2 bases, and 6 bases had no gene match. The clonotype was recovered from a man between 18 and 29 years old who had mild COVID-19 (a few samples of this study predate the infection). Cell type and time point are not known. The rearrangement links TRBV4-3 to TRBJ2-5, with 9 bases identical to TRBD1. The specimen was PBMCs or a T cell subset sorted from them (not recorded which). CDR3 protein: CASSQRGQGAETQYF. The DNA for the CDR3 is TGCGCCAGCAGCCAACGGGGACAGGGTGCGGAGACCCAGTACTTC.